A single TCR beta chain is shown here with its context. This specimen comes from a study of CD8 T cells in Susac syndrome. The CDR3 spans 17 residues. Germline V gene data show CDR1 as LNHDA and CDR2 as SQIVND (reference sequence). V dropped 7 bases and J dropped 0 bases, with 16 bases sitting between them. When the RNA was reverse transcribed, random hexamers were used with an input of roughly 0.45 to 1 ug. MiXCR, run by TCRdb on the immunoSEQ multiplex PCR reads, gives a single entry per CDR3 protein. The table lists 80,000 or so distinct CDR3 sequences, 90% to 95% of them singletons. Sequenced: CD8+ T cells from PBMCs. V and J are TRBV19 and TRBJ2-6, with D possibly being TRBD1 or TRBD2 (5 bases each). This TCR derives from a human donor in good health. The chain's CDR3 is CASIRRGVPSGANVLTF. CDR3 bases: TGTGCCAGTATAAGACGAGGGGTCCCCTCTGGGGCCAACGTCCTGACTTTC.